One and the same sample provided the 14 T cell receptor beta chains below, sequenced in a study of blood T cells in healthy people across ages. Through a sample-barcoded 5' primer and a J-beta primer mix, a second PCR was run for roughly 7 to 12 cycles. TCRdb used MiXCR to reprocess the 5' RACE reads, holding one entry per CDR3 protein. The table records 1.5 million to 2 million distinct CDR3 sequences, approximately 50% of them present only once. Sample: blood. The source of these receptors is a woman in her thirties or forties in good health.

For the CDR3, the DNA is TGTGCCAGCATGGGTAGCGGGGGCGATTCCTACGAGCAGTACTTC. Translated: CASMGSGGDSYEQYF. The chain has TRBV6-2 or TRBV6-3 and TRBJ2-5; 9 nucleotides line up with TRBD2. The J call may be faulty, since TRBJ2-7 better matches the DNA end. Germline V gene sequence: CDR1 MNHEY, CDR2 SVGEGT. There are 15 residues in the CDR3.

This chain connects TRBV20-1 to TRBJ2-5; 8 nucleotides align to TRBD2. Trimming removed 5 bases from V and 2 bases from J; junction bases left unmatched: 13. The CDR3 runs to 16 residues. In germline, CDR1 is DFQATT, CDR2 SNEGSKA (reference sequence). CDR3 sequence (DNA): TGCAGTGCTGAACGAATCCGCGGGGGGATACAAGAGACCCAGTACTTC. It yields the protein CSAERIRGGIQETQYF.

The V and J genes are TRBV5-1 and TRBJ2-7; possibly TRBD1 for D (6 bases). CDR1 is SGHRS and CDR2 is YFSETQ in the germline V gene. The V gene lost 0 bases and the J gene lost 7 bases, with 17 bases spanning the gap. This CDR3 is 15 amino acids long. The DNA for the CDR3 is TGCGCCAGCAGCTTGGCAGGGGCCGTTCCCAATGAGCAGTACTTC. Encoded protein: CASSLAGAVPNEQYF.

The V gene is TRBV29-1, the J gene TRBJ2-1; 10 nucleotides line up with TRBD1. CDR3 length equals 16 residues. After removal of 4 bases from V and 7 bases from J, the junction contained 13 bases not matched to a gene. The germline CDR1 and CDR2 sequences are SQVTM and ANQGSEA. The CDR3 DNA sequence: TGCAGCGTTGGGTCAATCGGGACAGGGGTAGGAAATGAGCAGTTCTTC. Translated, it gives CSVGSIGTGVGNEQFF.

This clonotype was detected once. The genes are TRBV2 and TRBJ2-3; 9 bases align to TRBD2. Germline CDR1 is SNHLY and CDR2 is FYNNEI. After removal of 1 base from V and 6 bases from J, the junction contained 5 bases not matched to a gene. The length of the CDR3 is 15 residues. CDR3 residues: CASSEEAGGADTQYF. The CDR3 region has the DNA TGTGCCAGCAGTGAAGAAGCGGGGGGCGCGGATACGCAGTATTTT.

This clonotype appeared a few times. The V and J genes are TRBV20-1 and TRBJ2-5; D is possibly TRBD1 (5 bases). Germline values: CDR1 DFQATT, CDR2 SNEGSKA (reference sequence). The CDR3 has 12 amino acids. The V end was cut by 3 bases, the J end by 5 bases, with 10 bases between. The DNA of the CDR3 is TGCAGTGCTAGGTTAACAGGCGAGACCCAGTACTTC. This sequence encodes CSARLTGETQYF.

The rearrangement joins TRBV20-1 to TRBJ2-3; 13 bases fit TRBD2. The V and J ends lost 6 bases and 4 bases, in that order; junction bases with no gene match: 10. Per germline, CDR1 DFQATT and CDR2 SNEGSKA (reference sequence). CDR3 length equals 16 residues. CDR3: CSARQGLAGSSDTQYF. CDR3 sequence (DNA): TGCAGTGCCAGGCAGGGACTAGCGGGGAGCTCAGATACGCAGTATTTT.

This clonotype has only a few counts. The chain links TRBV3-1 to TRBJ2-5; D might be TRBD2 (5 bases). Germline values: CDR1 LGHDT, CDR2 YNNKEL (reference sequence). With 1 base removed from V and 4 bases from J, the gap between germline ends came to 10 bases. This CDR3 has 14 amino acids. DNA for the CDR3: TGTGCCAGCAGCCAAGGAAGGCTAGCAGAGACCCAGTACTTC. Translated, it gives CASSQGRLAETQYF.

This chain joins TRBV6-2 or TRBV6-3 and TRBJ1-2, with D possibly matching TRBD1 (5 bases). Trimming removed 2 bases from V and 0 bases from J, with 10 bases in between. The CDR3 is made up of 15 amino acids. CDR1 is MNHEY and CDR2 is SVGEGT in the germline V gene. CDR3 residues: CASSYVGEPNYGYTF. The CDR3 DNA follows: TGTGCCAGCAGTTACGTGGGGGAACCTAACTATGGCTACACCTTC.

This clonotype was recorded a few times. The rearrangement joins TRBV9 to TRBJ2-3; D is undetermined. This CDR3 has 12 amino acids. With 0 bases removed from V and 6 bases from J, the gap between germline ends came to 5 bases. The germline V gene has CDR1 SGDLS and CDR2 YYNGEE. The CDR3 reads CASSVVPDTQYF. Written as DNA, the CDR3 is TGTGCCAGCAGCGTAGTTCCGGATACGCAGTATTTT.

This chain uses TRBV28 with TRBJ1-2, with D tentatively TRBD1 (5 bases). The CDR3 totals 15 residues. In germline, CDR1 is MDHEN, CDR2 SYDVKM. V was shortened by 8 bases and J by 5 bases, with 21 bases between the two germline ends. The CDR3 coding sequence is TGTGCCAGCGGGGACCGCGACGCGACACAATATGGCTACACCTTC. Its translation is CASGDRDATQYGYTF.

This chain links TRBV13 with TRBJ2-7; D ambiguous. This CDR3 is built from 14 residues. Germline-derived CDR1 and CDR2 are PRHDT and FYEKMQ (reference sequence). V lost 3 bases to trimming and J lost 1 base, with 10 bases between them. CDR3 in DNA: TGTGCCAGCAGCTTGGGCTACGGGTCCTACGAGCAGTACTTC. Translating gives CASSLGYGSYEQYF. Based on the CDR3 plus reference TRBV13 and TRBJ2-7, the full variable domain is AAGVIQSPRHLIKEKRETATLKCYPIPRHDTVYWYQQGPGQDPQFLISFYEKMQSDKGSIPDRFSAQQFSDYHSELNMSSLELGDSALYFCASSLGYGSYEQYFGPGTRLTVT.

The chain joins TRBV27 to TRBJ2-7; D is undetermined. This CDR3 region has 14 residues. The germline CDR1 and CDR2 sequences are MNHEY and SMNVEV (reference sequence). V gave up 5 bases and J gave up 2 bases, with 13 bases separating them. CDR3 residues: CASSVGSWPYEQYF. The DNA for the CDR3 is TGTGCCAGCAGTGTGGGGTCATGGCCCTACGAGCAGTACTTC.

The J gene is TRBJ2-3, the V gene TRBV6-5; D possibly corresponds to TRBD1 (6 bases). CDR3 length: 19 amino acids. Germline V gives CDR1 MNHEY, CDR2 SVGAGI. V was trimmed by 0 bases and J by 2 bases, leaving 21 bases between them. This chain's CDR3 is CASSYSGGGGSTHTDTQYF. CDR3 nucleotides: TGTGCCAGCAGTTACTCTGGGGGCGGAGGATCCACACACACAGATACGCAGTATTTT.